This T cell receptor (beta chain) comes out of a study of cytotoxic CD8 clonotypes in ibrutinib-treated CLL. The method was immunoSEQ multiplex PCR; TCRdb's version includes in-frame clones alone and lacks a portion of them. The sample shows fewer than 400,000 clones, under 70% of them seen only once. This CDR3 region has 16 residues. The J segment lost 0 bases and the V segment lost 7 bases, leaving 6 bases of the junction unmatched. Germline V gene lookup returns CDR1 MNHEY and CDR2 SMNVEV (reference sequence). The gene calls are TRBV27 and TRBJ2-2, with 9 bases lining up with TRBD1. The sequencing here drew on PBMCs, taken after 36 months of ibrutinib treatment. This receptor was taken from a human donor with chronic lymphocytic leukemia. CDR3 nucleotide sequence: TGTGCCAGCACATCCTGGGACAGGGCGAACACCGGGGAGCTGTTTTTT. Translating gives CASTSWDRANTGELFF.